This entry lists 16 T cell receptor beta chains sequenced from one sample in a study of cytomegalovirus exposure and HLA in healthy donors. A multiplex PCR was run with 60 Vbeta primers and 13 Jbeta primers. Profiled with immunoSEQ multiplex PCR; TCRdb holds only in-frame clones, not every one. The table has 150,000 to 200,000 clones, roughly 78% seen once; the top ten hold around 6.8%. Sequencing used PBMCs. These receptors all stem from a man aged 35 to 55 in good health and CMV-seropositive.

The rearrangement uses TRBV7-9 and TRBJ2-1, with 13 bases identical to TRBD2. After removal of 5 bases from V and 9 bases from J, the junction contained 10 bases not matched to a gene. From germline, CDR1 is SEHNR and CDR2 FQNEAQ (reference sequence). The CDR3 length is 16 residues. The CDR3 bases are TGTGCCAGCAGCACCACTAGCGGGGGGGGACTCGGTGAGCAGTTCTTC. Translating it yields CASSTTSGGGLGEQFF.

This chain uses TRBV7-2 with TRBJ1-3; no definite D call. The CDR3 has 11 amino acids. Deletions cut 3 bases from V and 6 bases from J, with 3 bases between. The germline V gene has CDR1 SGHTA and CDR2 FQGNSA. The CDR3 sequence: CASSFINTIYF. CDR3 DNA sequence: TGTGCCAGCAGCTTTATAAACACCATATATTTT.

V and J are TRBV5-6 and TRBJ1-1; 8 bases fit TRBD1. V dropped 0 bases and J dropped 7; count of bases not matched to a gene: 5. Germline V gives CDR1 SGHDT, CDR2 YYEEEE. This CDR3 comprises 14 residues. The CDR3 DNA reads as TGTGCCAGCAGCTTGGATGGACAGGGTAGTGAAGCTTTCTTT. Residues: CASSLDGQGSEAFF.

This rearrangement joins TRBV5-6 to TRBJ2-3, with D perhaps TRBD2 (7 bases). This CDR3 has 17 residues. Germline CDR1 and CDR2: SGHDT and YYEEEE. V gave up 5 bases and J gave up 0 bases, with 19 bases separating them. The CDR3 DNA reads TGTGCCAGCAGATCTATAGGGGGGGGTGGGAGCACAGATACGCAGTATTTT. Its translation: CASRSIGGGGSTDTQYF.

The V gene is TRBV12-5, the J gene TRBJ1-1; no definite D call. Deletions cut 5 bases from V and 2 bases from J, with 12 bases between. The germline gives CDR1 LGHNT, CDR2 FRNRAP. CDR3 size: 14 residues. The CDR3 here is CASGREGRNTEAFF. The CDR3 DNA reads TGTGCTAGTGGTAGAGAGGGTAGAAACACTGAAGCTTTCTTT.

The rearrangement uses TRBV19 and TRBJ1-5; D unclear. Trimming stripped 2 bases from V and 6 bases from J, with 14 bases between. The CDR3 has 15 residues. From germline, CDR1 is LNHDA and CDR2 SQIVND (reference sequence). The CDR3 nucleotides read TGTGCCAGTAGTATAATCCTCGGTAGCGGTCAGCCCCAGCATTTT. Translated, it gives CASSIILGSGQPQHF.

The chain combines TRBV5-1 with TRBJ2-3; maybe TRBD2 (7 bases). CDR1 and CDR2 from the germline V gene are SGHRS and YFSETQ. With 0 bases removed from V and 3 bases from J, the gap between germline ends came to 17 bases. This CDR3 region has 17 residues. In DNA form, the CDR3 reads TGCGCCAGCAGCTTGGGTGGGGCGGCGGGGGCGACAGATACGCAGTATTTT. It encodes CASSLGGAAGATDTQYF.

The chain combines TRBV5-1 with TRBJ1-1; 7 bases align to TRBD1. The CDR3 spans 14 residues. After removal of 4 bases from V and 3 bases from J, the junction contained 6 bases not matched to a gene. Germline V gives CDR1 SGHRS, CDR2 YFSETQ. CDR3 bases: TGCGCCAGCAGCAGGGGGCGGTTCGACACTGAAGCTTTCTTT. It yields the protein CASSRGRFDTEAFF.

CDR3 sequence: CASSFDSVTEAFF. The CDR3 DNA is TGTGCCAGCAGTTTCGATTCAGTCACTGAAGCTTTCTTT. V is TRBV6-6 and J is TRBJ1-1, with no clear D. This CDR3 is 13 amino acids long. Per the germline V gene, CDR1 is MNHNY and CDR2 is SVGAGI (reference sequence). Trimming took 4 bases from V and 4 from J, leaving 10 bases between them.

A few counts support this clone. The chain joins TRBV9 to TRBJ2-5; unclear D gene. This CDR3 has 14 residues. Germline V gene data show CDR1 as SGDLS and CDR2 as YYNGEE. The V and J ends lost 0 bases and 5 bases respectively, with 11 bases between them. For the CDR3, the DNA is TGTGCCAGCAGCGTAGGAAGTGATCGGGAGACCCAGTACTTC. It encodes CASSVGSDRETQYF.

The CDR3 DNA follows: TGTGCCACGCTTCCGGGACAGGGGTACAATGAGCAGTTCTTC. This translates into CATLPGQGYNEQFF. The chain has TRBV15 and TRBJ2-1, with TRBD1 identical over 10 bases. From germline, CDR1 is LNHNV and CDR2 YYDKDF (reference sequence). Unmatched junction bases numbered 6, after V lost 9 bases and J lost 4 bases. The CDR3 consists of 14 residues.

The V gene is TRBV7-2, the J gene TRBJ1-1; D gene uncertain. The V end was cut by 2 bases, the J end by 1 base, with 11 bases between. The germline V gene encodes CDR1 SGHTA and CDR2 FQGNSA. This CDR3 region has 15 residues. The CDR3 DNA sequence: TGTGCCAGCAGCTTACGCGGCACCCCGAACACTGAAGCTTTCTTT. It translates to CASSLRGTPNTEAFF. Complete variable domain (other parts from reference TRBV7-2 and TRBJ1-1): GAGVSQSPSNKVTEKGKDVELRCDPISGHTALYWYRQSLGQGLEFLIYFQGNSAPDKSGLPSDRFSAERTGGSVSTLTIQRTQQEDSAVYLCASSLRGTPNTEAFFGQGTRLTVV.

The chain carries TRBV6-4 and TRBJ2-1; no firm D call. Trimming cost V 5 bases and J 5 bases, with 10 bases left between them. This CDR3 spans 13 amino acids. CDR1 is MRHNA and CDR2 is SNTAGT in the germline V gene. Here the CDR3 reads CASSFAANNEQFF. The DNA for the CDR3 is TGTGCCAGCAGTTTCGCGGCGAACAATGAGCAGTTCTTC.

This chain uses TRBV7-9 with TRBJ1-6; unclear D gene. The germline gives CDR1 SEHNR, CDR2 FQNEAQ (reference sequence). The V end was cut by 1 base, the J end by 10 bases, with 14 bases between. This CDR3 has 15 amino acids. DNA of the CDR3: TGTGCCAGCAGCTTAGTATCGGGGAAGACATCACCCCTCCACTTT. Its protein product is CASSLVSGKTSPLHF. Full variable domain (remainder filled in from reference TRBV7-9 and TRBJ1-6): DTGVSQNPRHKITKRGQNVTFRCDPISEHNRLYWYRQTLGQGPEFLTYFQNEAQLEKSRLLSDRFSAERPKGSFSTLEIQRTEQGDSAMYLCASSLVSGKTSPLHFGNGTRLTVT.

This clone was seen a handful of times. The chain carries TRBV4-3 and TRBJ1-2; 8 positions agree with TRBD1. From germline, CDR1 is LGHNA and CDR2 YSLEER. With V trimmed by 1 base and J by 5 bases, 6 bases remained unmatched. CDR3 size: 15 residues. The CDR3 sequence: CASSQGTGLSYGYTF. CDR3 DNA sequence: TGCGCCAGCAGCCAAGGGACAGGGTTAAGTTATGGCTACACCTTC.

V and J are TRBV7-2 and TRBJ2-1; 8 bases agree with TRBD2. The CDR3 length is 12 residues. V lost 1 base to trimming and J lost 12 bases; unmatched junction nucleotides: 2. CDR1 SGHTA and CDR2 FQGNSA come from the germline V gene. The CDR3 DNA reads TGTGCCAGCAGCTTAGTAACTAGCGGGCAGTTCTTC. The encoded protein is CASSLVTSGQFF.